The rows below give T cell receptor beta chains drawn from one sample of a study of radiotherapy plus CTLA-4 blockade in lung cancer. Assay: immunoSEQ multiplex PCR; the TCRdb copy retains only in-frame clones and omits some. Here the sample spans about 120,000 clones, 78% being singletons. The source was peripheral blood, collected from a patient treated with radiotherapy plus ipilimumab. The receptor source for this set is a human donor with non-small cell lung cancer who had a partial response to radiotherapy plus ipilimumab. Each CDR3 is given with its conserved first and last residue. Each record gives: V gene, D gene, J gene, clone size, CDR3 DNA, CDR3 protein. A D gene is named only where the DNA matches it firmly. Only part of the rows carry a size: once, few, many, or a class if the clone is expanded.

TRBV21-1	.	TRBJ1-1	.	TGTGCCAGCCCAAAGGCGGGGTATCATGTAGAAGCTTTCTTT	CASPKAGYHVEAFF
TRBV7-7	TRBD1	TRBJ2-5	few	TGTGCTAGCAGCTTCTCCGCGGGACAGGGAAAAGAGACCCAGTACTTC	CASSFSAGQGKETQYF
TRBV6-5	.	TRBJ1-2	.	TGTGCCAGCACCTCAGAATTGTACTATGGCTACACCTTC	CASTSELYYGYTF
TRBV10-3	.	TRBJ2-1	.	TGTGCCATCAGCGGCCCCCGTAGCCTCCCCTCTAGTGCTGAGCAGTTCTTC	CAISGPRSLPSSAEQFF
TRBV7-8	TRBD2	TRBJ2-1	.	TGTGCCAGCAGCCGAGAGGCGGCGGGAGGGTTAAGGGGCTACAATGAGCAGTTCTTC	CASSREAAGGLRGYNEQFF
TRBV7-9	.	TRBJ2-1	few	TGTGCCAGCAGCTTAGGGGTCGGCGGCTACAATGAGCAGTTCTTC	CASSLGVGGYNEQFF
TRBV10-3	TRBD2	TRBJ2-2	.	TGTGCCATCAGTGAAGAAGGACTAGCTACCGGGGAGCTGTTTTTT	CAISEEGLATGELFF
TRBV27	.	TRBJ2-4	.	TGTGCCAGCAGTTGGGGAGCGGCCAAAAACATTCAGTACTTC	CASSWGAAKNIQYF
TRBV5-1	TRBD2	TRBJ2-3	.	TGCGCCAGCAGCTCAGGACTAGCGGGAGTTTCAGATACGCAGTATTTT	CASSSGLAGVSDTQYF
TRBV6-5	.	TRBJ2-7	.	TGTGCCAGTACATACGGGGGAAAGGGCTACGAGCAGTACTTC	CASTYGGKGYEQYF
TRBV4-2	TRBD1	TRBJ1-5	.	TGTGCCAGCAGCGGGACAGGGGGAGGACATCAGCCCCAGCATTTT	CASSGTGGGHQPQHF
TRBV28	TRBD1	TRBJ1-5	.	TGTGCCAGCAGTTTAGGAAGGGGGCCCAATCAGCCCCAGCATTTT	CASSLGRGPNQPQHF
TRBV30	TRBD2	TRBJ2-3	few	TGTGCCTGGAGTGGAATAGCGGGAGTGAGTGATACGCAGTATTTT	CAWSGIAGVSDTQYF
TRBV11-2	TRBD1	TRBJ2-5	.	TGTGCCATCGACGACAGGGGGGGTGAGACCCAGTACTTC	CAIDDRGGETQYF
TRBV30	TRBD1	TRBJ1-3	.	TGTGCCAGCAACAGGGGTAATGGAAACACCATATATTTT	CASNRGNGNTIYF
TRBV4-2	TRBD2	TRBJ2-1	.	TGTGCCAGCAGCCAAGAAACTAGCGGGAGGCAGGAGCAGTTCTTC	CASSQETSGRQEQFF
TRBV18	.	TRBJ1-2	.	TGTGCCAGCTCACCCGAGGGCCTACCGGGCTATGGCTACACCTTC	CASSPEGLPGYGYTF
TRBV11-3	TRBD1	TRBJ2-1	.	TGTGCCAGCAGCTCCCTCGGACAGGGGGGCTACAATGAGCAGTTCTTC	CASSSLGQGGYNEQFF
TRBV11-2	TRBD1	TRBJ1-2	.	TGTGCCAGCAGCTTAGAGGCCTCCAGGGGGCCTAACTATGGCTACACCTTC	CASSLEASRGPNYGYTF
TRBV14	TRBD2	TRBJ2-3	.	TGTGCCAGCAGCCCTGGACTAGCGGGAGTTGCGGATACGCAGTATTTT	CASSPGLAGVADTQYF
TRBV5-1	TRBD1	TRBJ1-1	.	TGCGCCAGCACCCTCGGACAGGGAAACACTGAAGCTTTCTTT	CASTLGQGNTEAFF
TRBV5-6	TRBD2	TRBJ2-2	.	TGTGCCAGCAGCAGGACTAGCGGGATGAACACCGGGGAGCTGTTTTTT	CASSRTSGMNTGELFF
TRBV4-1	.	TRBJ1-1	few	TGCGCCAGCAGCTTCACACCGGGAGCTAACACTGAAGCTTTCTTT	CASSFTPGANTEAFF
TRBV28	TRBD1	TRBJ1-3	.	TGTGCCAGCAGGGGGACAGGGACTGGAAACACCATATATTTT	CASRGTGTGNTIYF
TRBV7-9	TRBD1	TRBJ2-1	.	TGTGCCAGCAGCTTAGGACAGGGGCTGGGGAATGAGCAGTTCTTC	CASSLGQGLGNEQFF
TRBV27	.	TRBJ2-3	.	TGTGCCAGCAGTTTATCGCCAGGGGTGGCCAGAGATACGCAGTATTTT	CASSLSPGVARDTQYF
TRBV27	TRBD1	TRBJ1-1	.	TGTGCCAGCAGTGGGTACGGGACAGGGGGAGGGAAGGGCACTGAAGCTTTCTTT	CASSGYGTGGGKGTEAFF
TRBV7-6	.	TRBJ1-3	.	TGTGCCAGCAGCCCTAGACCGAGAGGAACTGGAAACACCATATATTTT	CASSPRPRGTGNTIYF
TRBV2	TRBD1	TRBJ1-2	.	TGTGCCAGCAGTGAAGAGACAGGGTTCTATGGCTACACCTTC	CASSEETGFYGYTF
TRBV28	TRBD1	TRBJ2-7	.	TGTGCCAGCAAACTGCCCCTGCAGGGGGCGCGAGAGCAGTACTTC	CASKLPLQGAREQYF